This T cell receptor (beta chain) was documented in a study of blood T cell repertoires in COVID-19. On the study more broadly: In each case, the material was cDNA or gDNA derived from T cells, B-cell-depleted T cells, or PBMCs.

Seattle patients were enrolled while actively infected and followed longitudinally. Assay used: immunoSEQ multiplex PCR; TCRdb lists only in-frame clones, some missing. Altogether a few hundred thousand clones are present, around 89% being singletons, with the ten largest covering 1.5% to 2%. This CDR3 is built from 17 residues. The germline CDR1 and CDR2 sequences are MGHRA and YSYEKL. V lost 1 base to trimming and J lost 1 base; unmatched junction nucleotides: 4. This TCR was recovered from a woman in her twenties or thirties with COVID-19, enrolled during active disease. This chain uses TRBV4-1 with TRBJ2-6, with 7 bases fitting TRBD2. Sequenced: peripheral blood. The DNA of the CDR3 is TGCGCCAGCAGCCAAGGACTAGCTTTGTCTGGGGCCAACGTCCTGACTTTC. This sequence encodes CASSQGLALSGANVLTF.